This T cell receptor (beta chain) was captured in a study of STAT3 mutations in large granular lymphocyte leukemia. Study as a whole: Immunosuppressive therapy was given to more than half of T-LGLL patients.

This clone was picked up one time. Its specificity is not known. The data were produced by immunoSEQ multiplex PCR, yet TCRdb's version contains in-frame clones alone and is incomplete. The table shows tens of thousands of clones, with about 83% occurring only once. The germline V and J ends were trimmed by 5 bases and 2 bases, with 22 bases remaining between them. The CDR3 contains 19 residues. Germline V gene data show CDR1 as SGHTA and CDR2 as FQGNSA. Regarding the study as a whole: Persisting codominant clonotypes may have hidden a small pathogenic clone. Every T-LGLL patient had at least one immunodominant TCRbeta clonotype. In several patients, dominant TCR clone burden exceeded STAT3 mutant burden, suggesting STAT3 mutation arose secondarily.

The sequenced sample consisted of peripheral blood mononuclear cells. V and J are TRBV7-2 and TRBJ2-6; D may be TRBD1 or TRBD2 (5 bases each). The source of this sequence is a woman aged 50 to 60 with T-cell large granular lymphocyte leukemia. Some clones in this sample may be carry-over from other donors' samples. The CDR3 protein is CASSLIRDRVRAGANVLTF. As DNA, the CDR3 is TGTGCCAGCAGCCTCATCCGGGACCGCGTCCGCGCTGGGGCCAACGTCCTGACTTTC.